This T cell receptor beta chain was profiled in a study of shared clonotypes between healthy human individuals. Whole-study results and caveats: Large sequencing depth failed to make sorted-subset sequencing complete, rarefaction showed.

Regarding this clone: The antigen remains undetermined.

This CDR3 spans 19 amino acids. Germline CDR1 and CDR2: LGHNA and YSLEER. V shed 4 bases and J 2 bases; nucleotides not matched to a gene: 11. Assay runs were performed at deep level. The authors distributed each subset's genomic DNA evenly over several immunoSEQ plates. Method: immunoSEQ multiplex PCR; TCRdb's copy keeps in-frame clones and lacks some. The sample records around 1.1 million clones, approximately 80% being singletons. The genes are TRBV4-3 and TRBJ2-3; 14 bases align to TRBD2. The specimen sequenced was memory CD4+ T cells from PBMCs. Subset meaning: CD45RA-negative fraction. This clonotype was sampled from a man between 18 and 29 years old in good health. Some clones in this sample may be carry-over from other donors' samples. The CDR3 sequence is CASSLRVGLAGGPTDTQYF. The CDR3 DNA sequence: TGCGCCAGCAGCCTACGGGTAGGACTAGCGGGAGGTCCCACAGATACGCAGTATTTT.